This T cell receptor (beta chain) stems from a study of graft-versus-host responses after intestinal transplantation. Broader study findings: Allografts of one patient group, those with graft-donor T cell macrochimerism, had high graft-versus-host to host-versus-graft clonal ratios.

Sequencing used immunoSEQ multiplex PCR; TCRdb keeps in-frame clones, though not all of them. The sample contains 65,000 to 85,000 clones, 80% to 90% of which appear only once. CDR3 length: 14 amino acids. Germline trimming cut 4 bases from V and 4 bases from J; bases unmatched to any gene: 5. Germline CDR1 and CDR2: GTSNPN and SVGIG (reference sequence). Of note for this clone: Its antigen is unidentified.

The sequence derives from a human donor who was the organ donor for an intestinal transplant. This specimen consisted of unstimulated CD8+ T cells sorted from spleen or lymph node cells, obtained before transplant. The chain is built from TRBV30 and TRBJ1-5, with 9 nucleotides matching TRBD1. DNA of the CDR3: TGTGCCTGGACCTCCGGGACAGGGAATCAGCCCCAGCATTTT. Its translation: CAWTSGTGNQPQHF. Supplemented by reference TRBV30 and TRBJ1-5, the full variable domain reads SQTIHQWPATLVQPVGSPLSLECTVEGTSNPNLYWYRQAAGRGLQLLFYSVGIGQISSEVPQNLSASRPQDRQFILSSKKLLLSDSGFYLCAWTSGTGNQPQHFGDGTRLSIL.